These T cell receptor beta chains were read from a single sample in a study of cytomegalovirus exposure and HLA in healthy donors. Repertoires were generated with immunoSEQ multiplex PCR, while TCRdb's copy carries only in-frame clones and drops some. This sample yields about 21,000 clones, of which 70% to 80% are seen a single time; around 7% belongs to the top ten. The sequencing input was PBMCs. The source of these receptors is a man aged 55 to 70 in good health and CMV-seronegative. Each CDR3 is given with its conserved first and last residue. D genes are given only for firm matches. Size is stated for part of the rows, as once, few or many counts, or as a class when the clone is expanded.

abundance: NA; d_gene: NA; j_gene: TRBJ1-3; v_gene: TRBV18; CDR3aa: CASSPLGGQGSGNTIYF; CDR3nt: TGTGCCAGCTCACCGTTGGGCGGTCAGGGGAGTGGAAACACCATATATTTT
abundance: NA; d_gene: TRBD2; j_gene: TRBJ2-3; v_gene: TRBV7-3; CDR3aa: CASRLAGATTDTQYF; CDR3nt: TGTGCCAGCAGACTAGCGGGGGCCACCACAGATACGCAGTATTTT
abundance: NA; d_gene: TRBD1; j_gene: TRBJ1-2; v_gene: TRBV5-1; CDR3aa: CASSFLTGRGAYGYTF; CDR3nt: TGCGCCAGCAGCTTTTTGACAGGGCGGGGGGCTTATGGCTACACCTTC
abundance: NA; d_gene: NA; j_gene: TRBJ1-5; v_gene: TRBV11-1; CDR3aa: CASSGGGNQPQHF; CDR3nt: TGTGCCAGCAGCGGGGGCGGGAATCAGCCCCAGCATTTT
abundance: NA; d_gene: TRBD1; j_gene: TRBJ1-6; v_gene: TRBV7-6; CDR3aa: CASSLRQGSTYNSPLHF; CDR3nt: TGTGCCAGCAGCTTAAGACAGGGAAGCACCTATAATTCACCCCTCCACTTT
abundance: NA; d_gene: NA; j_gene: TRBJ2-7; v_gene: TRBV29-1; CDR3aa: CSVEKGQGLGEQYF; CDR3nt: TGCAGCGTTGAAAAGGGACAAGGCCTTGGCGAGCAGTACTTC
abundance: NA; d_gene: TRBD2; j_gene: TRBJ2-7; v_gene: TRBV9; CDR3aa: CASSPGGRQGSEQYF; CDR3nt: TGTGCCAGCAGCCCGGGGGGGAGGCAGGGGTCCGAGCAGTACTTC
abundance: few; d_gene: NA; j_gene: TRBJ1-4; v_gene: TRBV7-6; CDR3aa: CASSLVAGANEKLFF; CDR3nt: TGTGCCAGCAGCTTAGTAGCGGGGGCTAATGAAAAACTGTTTTTT
abundance: once; d_gene: TRBD1; j_gene: TRBJ2-3; v_gene: TRBV2; CDR3aa: CASTGQGSGTQYF; CDR3nt: TGTGCCAGCACGGGACAGGGGAGTGGTACGCAGTATTTT
abundance: NA; d_gene: NA; j_gene: TRBJ1-5; v_gene: TRBV19; CDR3aa: CASSMTGNQPQHF; CDR3nt: TGTGCCAGTAGTATGACAGGCAATCAGCCCCAGCATTTT
abundance: NA; d_gene: TRBD2; j_gene: TRBJ2-3; v_gene: TRBV28; CDR3aa: CASSSPSGIEDTQYF; CDR3nt: TGTGCCAGCAGTTCTCCTAGCGGGATTGAGGATACGCAGTATTTT
abundance: NA; d_gene: TRBD2; j_gene: TRBJ2-5; v_gene: TRBV10-3; CDR3aa: CAISDPGVPSGETQYF; CDR3nt: TGTGCCATCAGTGACCCCGGGGTGCCTAGCGGTGAGACCCAGTACTTC
abundance: NA; d_gene: TRBD2; j_gene: TRBJ2-7; v_gene: TRBV7-9; CDR3aa: CASSPGLVEYF; CDR3nt: TGTGCCAGCAGCCCCGGACTAGTGGAGTACTTC
abundance: NA; d_gene: TRBD2; j_gene: TRBJ2-3; v_gene: TRBV13; CDR3aa: CASSSAGVRSTDTQYF; CDR3nt: TGTGCCAGCAGCTCCGCGGGAGTTCGTAGCACAGATACGCAGTATTTT
abundance: NA; d_gene: TRBD2; j_gene: TRBJ2-7; v_gene: TRBV27; CDR3aa: CASRWAAGESYEQYF; CDR3nt: TGTGCCAGCAGGTGGGCGGCGGGGGAATCCTACGAGCAGTACTTC
abundance: NA; d_gene: NA; j_gene: TRBJ1-2; v_gene: TRBV27; CDR3aa: CASSVNLGDGYTF; CDR3nt: TGTGCCAGCAGTGTAAACTTAGGGGATGGCTACACCTTC
abundance: once; d_gene: NA; j_gene: TRBJ1-6; v_gene: TRBV7-3; CDR3aa: CASSLGPNSPLHF; CDR3nt: TGTGCCAGCAGCTTGGGCCCTAATTCACCCCTCCACTTT
abundance: NA; d_gene: TRBD2; j_gene: TRBJ2-7; v_gene: TRBV28; CDR3aa: CASSTLAGGLYEQYF; CDR3nt: TGTGCCAGCAGTACATTAGCGGGAGGATTATACGAGCAGTACTTC
abundance: NA; d_gene: NA; j_gene: TRBJ1-5; v_gene: TRBV19; CDR3aa: CASSTPHRGISNQPQHF; CDR3nt: TGTGCCAGTAGTACCCCCCACAGAGGGATATCCAATCAGCCCCAGCATTTT
abundance: NA; d_gene: NA; j_gene: TRBJ2-1; v_gene: TRBV23-1; CDR3aa: CASSQSGRLYNEQFF; CDR3nt: TGCGCCAGCAGTCAATCAGGTAGACTATACAATGAGCAGTTCTTC
abundance: NA; d_gene: NA; j_gene: TRBJ2-5; v_gene: TRBV5-6; CDR3aa: CASSYGGGGALETQYF; CDR3nt: TGTGCCAGCAGCTATGGTGGAGGGGGCGCGTTGGAGACCCAGTACTTC
abundance: NA; d_gene: TRBD1; j_gene: TRBJ1-1; v_gene: TRBV7-3; CDR3aa: CASRPGQGDTEAFF; CDR3nt: TGTGCCAGCAGGCCAGGACAGGGGGACACTGAAGCTTTCTTT
abundance: NA; d_gene: NA; j_gene: TRBJ1-5; v_gene: TRBV7-8; CDR3aa: CASSLGRDQPQHF; CDR3nt: TGTGCCAGCAGCTTAGGCAGGGATCAGCCCCAGCATTTT
abundance: once; d_gene: NA; j_gene: TRBJ2-3; v_gene: TRBV6-1; CDR3aa: CASSETSGTDTQYF; CDR3nt: TGTGCCAGCAGTGAAACTAGTGGCACAGATACGCAGTATTTT
abundance: once; d_gene: TRBD1; j_gene: TRBJ1-2; v_gene: TRBV5-6; CDR3aa: CASSGVMTGKGYTF; CDR3nt: TGTGCCAGCAGCGGGGTAATGACAGGGAAGGGCTACACCTTC
abundance: NA; d_gene: TRBD2; j_gene: TRBJ2-7; v_gene: TRBV2; CDR3aa: CASSVNGGDEQYF; CDR3nt: TGTGCCAGCAGTGTGAATGGGGGGGACGAGCAGTACTTC
abundance: NA; d_gene: NA; j_gene: TRBJ2-1; v_gene: TRBV12-5; CDR3aa: CASGFGGTQGNEQFF; CDR3nt: TGTGCTAGTGGTTTTGGGGGAACACAGGGCAATGAGCAGTTCTTC
abundance: once; d_gene: TRBD2; j_gene: TRBJ2-2; v_gene: TRBV19; CDR3aa: CASSTTSGRISSGELLF; CDR3nt: TGTGCCAGTAGTACAACTAGCGGGAGAATTTCTTCCGGGGAGCTGCTTTTT
abundance: few; d_gene: NA; j_gene: TRBJ2-5; v_gene: TRBV7-6; CDR3aa: CASSSRLSLARQETQYF; CDR3nt: TGTGCCAGCAGCTCTAGACTGAGTCTAGCGCGCCAAGAGACCCAGTACTTC
abundance: NA; d_gene: NA; j_gene: TRBJ2-7; v_gene: TRBV14; CDR3aa: CASSTIDYEQYF; CDR3nt: TGTGCCAGCAGCACCATAGACTACGAGCAGTACTTC
abundance: NA; d_gene: NA; j_gene: TRBJ2-1; v_gene: TRBV7-9; CDR3aa: CASSLDSFNEQFF; CDR3nt: TGTGCCAGCAGCCTAGACAGCTTCAATGAGCAGTTCTTC
abundance: few; d_gene: TRBD2; j_gene: TRBJ2-1; v_gene: TRBV5-4; CDR3aa: CASSLGTSGGPYNEQFF; CDR3nt: TGTGCCAGCAGCTTGGGCACTAGCGGGGGGCCGTACAATGAGCAGTTCTTC
abundance: NA; d_gene: NA; j_gene: TRBJ2-5; v_gene: TRBV7-3; CDR3aa: CASSLSGGGTQYF; CDR3nt: TGTGCCAGCAGCTTAAGCGGGGGCGGGACCCAGTACTTC
abundance: NA; d_gene: TRBD2; j_gene: TRBJ2-5; v_gene: TRBV5-1; CDR3aa: CASSPGLAGVIRETQYF; CDR3nt: TGCGCCAGCAGCCCTGGACTAGCGGGAGTAATTCGGGAGACCCAGTACTTC
abundance: NA; d_gene: TRBD1; j_gene: TRBJ2-1; v_gene: TRBV30; CDR3aa: CAWSWDRGPNSYNEQFF; CDR3nt: TGTGCCTGGAGTTGGGACAGGGGTCCGAACTCCTACAATGAGCAGTTCTTC
abundance: few; d_gene: TRBD1; j_gene: TRBJ1-2; v_gene: TRBV5-1; CDR3aa: CASSWGDSADPYGYTF; CDR3nt: TGCGCCAGCAGCTGGGGGGACAGCGCCGACCCCTATGGCTACACCTTC
abundance: NA; d_gene: TRBD1; j_gene: TRBJ1-2; v_gene: TRBV19; CDR3aa: CASSSGQGVGYPF; CDR3nt: TGTGCCAGTAGTTCGGGACAGGGGGTTGGCTACCCCTTC
abundance: NA; d_gene: NA; j_gene: TRBJ2-7; v_gene: TRBV5-6; CDR3aa: CASSIYRVPSGEQYF; CDR3nt: TGTGCCAGCAGCATCTACAGGGTTCCTTCGGGCGAGCAGTACTTC
abundance: few; d_gene: TRBD1; j_gene: TRBJ1-1; v_gene: TRBV6-5; CDR3aa: CASKQGKGTEAFF; CDR3nt: TGTGCCAGTAAACAGGGGAAAGGCACTGAAGCTTTCTTT
abundance: once; d_gene: TRBD2; j_gene: TRBJ2-3; v_gene: TRBV5-4; CDR3aa: CASSLLSGDRNTQYF; CDR3nt: TGTGCCAGCAGCTTGCTCAGCGGGGATAGAAATACGCAGTATTTT
abundance: NA; d_gene: NA; j_gene: TRBJ2-7; v_gene: TRBV7-2; CDR3aa: CASKTYRDYEQYF; CDR3nt: TGTGCCAGTAAAACCTACAGGGATTACGAGCAGTACTTC
abundance: NA; d_gene: TRBD1; j_gene: TRBJ1-1; v_gene: TRBV5-8; CDR3aa: CASSPGQPLKSSEAFF; CDR3nt: TGTGCCAGCAGCCCGGGACAGCCACTGAAATCGTCTGAAGCTTTCTTT
abundance: NA; d_gene: TRBD1; j_gene: TRBJ1-2; v_gene: TRBV30; CDR3aa: CACDPGQGLSYGYTF; CDR3nt: TGTGCCTGCGATCCGGGACAGGGTCTCTCCTATGGCTACACCTTC
abundance: NA; d_gene: NA; j_gene: TRBJ2-1; v_gene: TRBV7-9; CDR3aa: CASSGSNSYNEQFF; CDR3nt: TGTGCCAGCAGCGGGAGCAACTCCTACAATGAGCAGTTCTTC
abundance: NA; d_gene: TRBD1; j_gene: TRBJ2-1; v_gene: TRBV6-5; CDR3aa: CASSYSGQGCEQFF; CDR3nt: TGTGCCAGCAGTTACTCTGGACAGGGGTGTGAGCAGTTCTTC
abundance: NA; d_gene: NA; j_gene: TRBJ2-1; v_gene: TRBV11-2; CDR3aa: CASSLEAQGTPTYNEQFF; CDR3nt: TGTGCCAGCAGCTTGGAAGCCCAGGGGACCCCCACCTACAATGAGCAGTTCTTC
abundance: NA; d_gene: TRBD1; j_gene: TRBJ2-2; v_gene: TRBV7-8; CDR3aa: CASSFRKTGASFLVGELFF; CDR3nt: TGTGCCAGCAGCTTTAGAAAAACAGGGGCGTCGTTTCTGGTGGGGGAGCTGTTTTTT
abundance: NA; d_gene: NA; j_gene: TRBJ2-7; v_gene: TRBV16; CDR3aa: CASSPRRTSYEQYF; CDR3nt: TGTGCCAGCAGCCCCCGCCGGACTTCCTACGAGCAGTACTTC
abundance: NA; d_gene: NA; j_gene: TRBJ2-2; v_gene: TRBV4-3; CDR3aa: CASSQDTPGTGELFF; CDR3nt: TGCGCCAGCAGCCAAGACACACCGGGCACCGGGGAGCTGTTTTTT
abundance: NA; d_gene: TRBD1; j_gene: TRBJ2-5; v_gene: TRBV27; CDR3aa: CASSPGQGEETQYF; CDR3nt: TGTGCCAGCAGTCCCGGACAGGGGGAAGAGACCCAGTACTTC
abundance: NA; d_gene: TRBD1; j_gene: TRBJ1-1; v_gene: TRBV11-3; CDR3aa: CASSLGQRDTEAFF; CDR3nt: TGTGCCAGCAGCTTGGGACAGCGAGATACTGAAGCTTTCTTT
abundance: few; d_gene: NA; j_gene: TRBJ2-1; v_gene: TRBV7-2; CDR3aa: CASSLALQGSEQFF; CDR3nt: TGTGCCAGCAGCTTAGCCTTACAGGGTAGTGAGCAGTTCTTC
abundance: NA; d_gene: TRBD2; j_gene: TRBJ2-7; v_gene: TRBV15; CDR3aa: CATSSNLAGGVEQYF; CDR3nt: TGTGCCACCAGCAGTAACCTAGCGGGAGGAGTTGAGCAGTACTTC
abundance: few; d_gene: TRBD1; j_gene: TRBJ1-2; v_gene: TRBV5-1; CDR3aa: CASSLLPNSGGSNYGYPF; CDR3nt: TGCGCCAGCAGCTTGCTTCCAAACTCAGGGGGGAGTAACTATGGCTACCCCTTC
abundance: NA; d_gene: TRBD2; j_gene: TRBJ2-5; v_gene: TRBV5-4; CDR3aa: CASSSPGGGLQETQYF; CDR3nt: TGTGCCAGCAGCTCCCCGGGAGGGGGATTACAAGAGACCCAGTACTTC
abundance: NA; d_gene: TRBD1; j_gene: TRBJ1-1; v_gene: TRBV30; CDR3aa: CAWSVLGRGTGGTEAFF; CDR3nt: TGTGCCTGGAGTGTATTGGGGCGTGGAACAGGGGGCACTGAAGCTTTCTTT
abundance: NA; d_gene: NA; j_gene: TRBJ1-5; v_gene: TRBV30; CDR3aa: CAWSPGGHSNQPQHF; CDR3nt: TGTGCCTGGAGTCCCGGGGGTCATAGCAATCAGCCCCAGCATTTT
abundance: NA; d_gene: NA; j_gene: TRBJ2-1; v_gene: TRBV7-8; CDR3aa: CASSPNPRGQSTVYNEQFF; CDR3nt: TGTGCCAGCAGCCCGAACCCTAGGGGCCAATCGACAGTCTACAATGAGCAGTTCTTC
abundance: few; d_gene: NA; j_gene: TRBJ2-7; v_gene: TRBV2; CDR3aa: CASSAQISYEQYF; CDR3nt: TGTGCCAGCAGTGCTCAGATCTCCTACGAGCAGTACTTC